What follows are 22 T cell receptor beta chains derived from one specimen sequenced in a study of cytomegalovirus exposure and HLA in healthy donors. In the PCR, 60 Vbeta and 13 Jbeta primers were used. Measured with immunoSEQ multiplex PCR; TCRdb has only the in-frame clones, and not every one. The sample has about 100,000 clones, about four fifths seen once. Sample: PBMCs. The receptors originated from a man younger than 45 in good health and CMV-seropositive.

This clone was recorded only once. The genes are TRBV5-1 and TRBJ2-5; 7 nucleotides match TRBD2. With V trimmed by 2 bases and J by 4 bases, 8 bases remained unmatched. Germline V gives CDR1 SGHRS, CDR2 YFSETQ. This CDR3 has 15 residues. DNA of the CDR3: TGCGCCAGCAGCTTCCCCTGGGGAGGGGTAGAGACCCAGTACTTC. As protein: CASSFPWGGVETQYF.

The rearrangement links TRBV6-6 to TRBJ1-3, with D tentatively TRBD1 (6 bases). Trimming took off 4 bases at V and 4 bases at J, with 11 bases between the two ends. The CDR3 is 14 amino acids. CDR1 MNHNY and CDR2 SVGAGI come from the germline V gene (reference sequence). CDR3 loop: CASSLTGYGNTIYF. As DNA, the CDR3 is TGTGCCAGCAGTTTAACAGGGTACGGAAACACCATATATTTT.

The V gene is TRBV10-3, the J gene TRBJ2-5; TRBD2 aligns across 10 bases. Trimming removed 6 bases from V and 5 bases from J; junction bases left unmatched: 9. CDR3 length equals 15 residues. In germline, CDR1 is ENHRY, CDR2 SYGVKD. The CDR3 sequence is CAISGTSEFSETQYF. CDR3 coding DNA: TGTGCCATCAGCGGGACTAGCGAATTTTCTGAGACCCAGTACTTC.

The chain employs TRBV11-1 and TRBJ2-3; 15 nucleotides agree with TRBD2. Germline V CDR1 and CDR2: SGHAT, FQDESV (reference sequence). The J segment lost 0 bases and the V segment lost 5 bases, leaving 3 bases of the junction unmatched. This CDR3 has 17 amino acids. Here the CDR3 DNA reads TGTGCCAGCAGCGCCGGACTAGCGGGGGGGAGCACAGATACGCAGTATTTT. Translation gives CASSAGLAGGSTDTQYF.

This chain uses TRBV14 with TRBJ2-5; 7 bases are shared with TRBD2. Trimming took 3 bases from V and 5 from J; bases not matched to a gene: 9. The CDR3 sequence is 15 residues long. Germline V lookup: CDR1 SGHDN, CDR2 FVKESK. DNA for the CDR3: TGTGCCAGCAGCCACACTTCAACTAGCGCGGAGACCCAGTACTTC. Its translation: CASSHTSTSAETQYF.

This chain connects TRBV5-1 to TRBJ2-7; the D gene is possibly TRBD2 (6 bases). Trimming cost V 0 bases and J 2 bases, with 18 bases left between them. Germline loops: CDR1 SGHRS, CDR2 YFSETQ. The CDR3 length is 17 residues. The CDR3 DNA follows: TGCGCCAGCAGCTTGGCCGCCGGCGGGGTGGATCCCTACGAGCAGTACTTC. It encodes CASSLAAGGVDPYEQYF.

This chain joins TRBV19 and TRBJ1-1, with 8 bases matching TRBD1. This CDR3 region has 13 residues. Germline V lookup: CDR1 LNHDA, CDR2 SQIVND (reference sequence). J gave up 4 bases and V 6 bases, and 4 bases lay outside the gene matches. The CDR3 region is CASRTTGGTEAFF. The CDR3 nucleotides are TGTGCCAGTAGAACAACAGGGGGCACTGAAGCTTTCTTT.

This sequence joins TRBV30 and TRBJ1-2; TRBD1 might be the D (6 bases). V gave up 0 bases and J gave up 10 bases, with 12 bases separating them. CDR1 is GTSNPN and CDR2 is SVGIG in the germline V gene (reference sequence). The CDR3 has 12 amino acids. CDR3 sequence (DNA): TGTGCCTGGAGTGTGAAGCGGGGGGCCTACACCTTC. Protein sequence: CAWSVKRGAYTF.

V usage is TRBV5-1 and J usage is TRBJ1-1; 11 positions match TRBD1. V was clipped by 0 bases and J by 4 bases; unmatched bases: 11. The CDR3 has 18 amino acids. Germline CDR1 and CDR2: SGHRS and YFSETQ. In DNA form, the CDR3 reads TGCGCCAGCAGCTTGGAGGGACAGGGGGGTGTTATGGTCACTGAAGCTTTCTTT. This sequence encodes CASSLEGQGGVMVTEAFF.

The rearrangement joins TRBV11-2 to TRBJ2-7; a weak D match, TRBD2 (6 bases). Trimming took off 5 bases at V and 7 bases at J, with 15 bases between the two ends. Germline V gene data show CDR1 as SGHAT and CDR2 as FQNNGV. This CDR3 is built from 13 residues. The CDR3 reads CASSPGTVKEQYF. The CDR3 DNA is TGTGCCAGCAGCCCGGGGACTGTCAAGGAGCAGTACTTC.

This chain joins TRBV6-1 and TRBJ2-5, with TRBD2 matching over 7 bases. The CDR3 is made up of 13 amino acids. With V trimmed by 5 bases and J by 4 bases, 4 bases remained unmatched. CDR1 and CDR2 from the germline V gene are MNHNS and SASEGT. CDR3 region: CASSTGLPETQYF. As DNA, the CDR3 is TGTGCCAGCAGTACGGGACTACCAGAGACCCAGTACTTC.

Here the CDR3 DNA reads TGTGCCAGTAGTATAAACCAGGGGGCCGGGAACACTGAAGCTTTCTTT. Its protein product is CASSINQGAGNTEAFF. The chain has TRBV19 and TRBJ1-1, with 8 bases lining up with TRBD1. The CDR3 is 16 residues long. Trimming cost V 2 bases and J 1 base; bases outside gene matches: 6. CDR1 and CDR2 (germline): LNHDA, SQIVND (reference sequence). Combining the CDR3 with reference TRBV19 and TRBJ1-1 gives the whole variable domain DGGITQSPKYLFRKEGQNVTLSCEQNLNHDAMYWYRQDPGQGLRLIYYSQIVNDFQKGDIAEGYSVSREKKESFPLTVTSAQKNPTAFYLCASSINQGAGNTEAFFGQGTRLTVV.

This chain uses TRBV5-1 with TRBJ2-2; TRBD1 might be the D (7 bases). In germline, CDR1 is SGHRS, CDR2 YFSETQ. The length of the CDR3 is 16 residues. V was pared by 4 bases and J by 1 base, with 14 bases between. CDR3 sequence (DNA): TGCGCCAGCAGCCCAGCAGGGGGGAAGAACACCGGGGAGCTGTTTTTT. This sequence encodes CASSPAGGKNTGELFF.

The CDR3 nucleotides read TGTGCCAGCTCACCATCCAGTTACTATGGCTACACCTTC. As protein: CASSPSSYYGYTF. The chain couples TRBV18 to TRBJ1-2; D unclear. The CDR3 loop spans 13 amino acids. Trimming removed 2 bases at V and 3 bases at J, with 7 bases between. The germline gives CDR1 KGHSH, CDR2 LQKENI.

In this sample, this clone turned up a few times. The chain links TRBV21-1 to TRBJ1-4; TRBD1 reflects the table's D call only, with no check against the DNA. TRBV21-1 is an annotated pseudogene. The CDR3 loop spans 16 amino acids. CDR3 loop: CASSRRDRASNEKLFF. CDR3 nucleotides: TGTGCCAGCAGCAGAAGGGACAGGGCCTCTAATGAAAAACTGTTTTTT.

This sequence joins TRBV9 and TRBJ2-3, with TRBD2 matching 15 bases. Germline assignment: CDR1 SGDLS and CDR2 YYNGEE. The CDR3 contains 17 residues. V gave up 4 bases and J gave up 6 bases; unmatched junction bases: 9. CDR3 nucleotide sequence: TGTGCCAGCAGCCCCCGGACTAGCGGGGGGGGGATGGATACGCAGTATTTT. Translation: CASSPRTSGGGMDTQYF.

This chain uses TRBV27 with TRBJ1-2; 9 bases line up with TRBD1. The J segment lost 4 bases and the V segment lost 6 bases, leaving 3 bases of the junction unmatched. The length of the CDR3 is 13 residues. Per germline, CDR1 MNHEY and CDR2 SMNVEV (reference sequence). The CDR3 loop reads CASRVQGAYGYTF. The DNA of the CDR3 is TGTGCCAGCAGGGTACAGGGGGCCTATGGCTACACCTTC.

The CDR3, as DNA: TGCGCCATTACATCGACAGTCCAAGAGACCCAGTACTTC. The encoded protein is CAITSTVQETQYF. The chain links TRBV23-1 to TRBJ2-5, with a possible D match to TRBD1 (5 bases). TRBV23-1 is assigned to the ORF class and has an uncertain function. V shed 10 bases and J shed 1 base, with 13 bases lying between them. The CDR3 runs to 13 residues.

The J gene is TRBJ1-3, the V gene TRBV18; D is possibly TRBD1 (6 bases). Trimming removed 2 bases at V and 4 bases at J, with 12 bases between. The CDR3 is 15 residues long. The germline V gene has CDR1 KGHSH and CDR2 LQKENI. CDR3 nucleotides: TGTGCCAGCTCACCAAGGGGGTTTGAAGGAAACACCATATATTTT. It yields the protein CASSPRGFEGNTIYF.

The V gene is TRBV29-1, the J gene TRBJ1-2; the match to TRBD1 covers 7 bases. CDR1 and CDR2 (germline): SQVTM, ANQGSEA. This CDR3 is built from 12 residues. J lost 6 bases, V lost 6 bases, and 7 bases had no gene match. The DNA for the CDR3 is TGCAGCGTCCCCGAGACAGGGCATGGCTACACCTTC. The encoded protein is CSVPETGHGYTF.

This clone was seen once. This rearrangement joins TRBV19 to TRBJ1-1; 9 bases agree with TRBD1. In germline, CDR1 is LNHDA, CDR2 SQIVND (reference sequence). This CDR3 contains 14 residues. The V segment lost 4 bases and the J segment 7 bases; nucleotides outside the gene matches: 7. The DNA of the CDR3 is TGTGCCAGTAGTACCCCACAGGGGGCGAATGAAGCTTTCTTT. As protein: CASSTPQGANEAFF. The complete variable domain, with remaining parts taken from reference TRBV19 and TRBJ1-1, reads DGGITQSPKYLFRKEGQNVTLSCEQNLNHDAMYWYRQDPGQGLRLIYYSQIVNDFQKGDIAEGYSVSREKKESFPLTVTSAQKNPTAFYLCASSTPQGANEAFFGQGTRLTVV.

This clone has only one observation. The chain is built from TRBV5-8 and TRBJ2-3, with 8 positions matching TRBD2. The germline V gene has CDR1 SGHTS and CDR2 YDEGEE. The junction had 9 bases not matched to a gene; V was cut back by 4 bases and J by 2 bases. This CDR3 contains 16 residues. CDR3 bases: TGTGCCAGCAGCACGGGACTAGAAGAATCCACAGATACGCAGTATTTT. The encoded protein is CASSTGLEESTDTQYF.